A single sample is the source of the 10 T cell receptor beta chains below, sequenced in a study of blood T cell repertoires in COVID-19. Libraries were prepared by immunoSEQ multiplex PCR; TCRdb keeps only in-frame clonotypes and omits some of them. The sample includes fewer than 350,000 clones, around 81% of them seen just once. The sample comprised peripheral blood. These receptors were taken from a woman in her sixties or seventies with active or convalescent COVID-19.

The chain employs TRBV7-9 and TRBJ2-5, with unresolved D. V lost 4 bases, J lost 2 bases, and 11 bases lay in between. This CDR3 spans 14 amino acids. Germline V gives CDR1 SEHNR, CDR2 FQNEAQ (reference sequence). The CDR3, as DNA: TGTGCCAGCAGCTCGTCCCTACCACAAGAGACCCAGTACTTC. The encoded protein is CASSSSLPQETQYF.

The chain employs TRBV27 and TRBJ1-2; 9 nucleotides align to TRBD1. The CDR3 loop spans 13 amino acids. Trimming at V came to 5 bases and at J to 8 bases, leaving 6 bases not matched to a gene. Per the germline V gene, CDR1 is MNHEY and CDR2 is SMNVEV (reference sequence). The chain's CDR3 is CASSLNRGRGYTF. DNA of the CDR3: TGTGCCAGCAGTCTAAACAGGGGGCGGGGCTACACCTTC.

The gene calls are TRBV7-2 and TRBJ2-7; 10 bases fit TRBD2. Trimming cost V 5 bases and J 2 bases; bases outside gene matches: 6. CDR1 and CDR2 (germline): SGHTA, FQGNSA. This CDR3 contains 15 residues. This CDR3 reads CASSRSGGGTYEQYF. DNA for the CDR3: TGTGCCAGCAGCCGGAGCGGGGGGGGAACCTACGAGCAGTACTTC.

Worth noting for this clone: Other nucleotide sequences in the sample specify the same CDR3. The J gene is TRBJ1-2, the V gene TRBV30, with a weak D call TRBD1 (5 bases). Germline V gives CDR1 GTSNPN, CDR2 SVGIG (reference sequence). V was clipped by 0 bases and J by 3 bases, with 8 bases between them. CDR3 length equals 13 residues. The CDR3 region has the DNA TGTGCCTGGAGTGTACAAGGGGACTATGGCTACACCTTC. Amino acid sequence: CAWSVQGDYGYTF.

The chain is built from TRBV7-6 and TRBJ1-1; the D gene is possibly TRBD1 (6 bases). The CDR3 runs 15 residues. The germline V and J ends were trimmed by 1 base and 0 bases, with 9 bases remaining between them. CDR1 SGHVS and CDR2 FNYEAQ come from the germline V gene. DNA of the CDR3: TGTGCCAGCAGCTTAGGACAGGCGGTGAACACTGAAGCTTTCTTT. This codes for CASSLGQAVNTEAFF.

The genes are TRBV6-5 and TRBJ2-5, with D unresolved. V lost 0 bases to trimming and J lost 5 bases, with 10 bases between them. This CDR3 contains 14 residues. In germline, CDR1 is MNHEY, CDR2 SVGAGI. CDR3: CASSYSNVRETQYF. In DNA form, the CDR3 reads TGTGCCAGCAGTTACTCGAATGTCCGGGAGACCCAGTACTTC.

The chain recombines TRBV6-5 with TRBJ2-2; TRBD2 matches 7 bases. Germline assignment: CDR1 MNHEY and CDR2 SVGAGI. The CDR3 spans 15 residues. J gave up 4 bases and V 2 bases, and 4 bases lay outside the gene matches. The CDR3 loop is CASSYPSGGTGELFF. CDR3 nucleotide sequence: TGTGCCAGCAGTTACCCTAGCGGAGGCACCGGGGAGCTGTTTTTT.

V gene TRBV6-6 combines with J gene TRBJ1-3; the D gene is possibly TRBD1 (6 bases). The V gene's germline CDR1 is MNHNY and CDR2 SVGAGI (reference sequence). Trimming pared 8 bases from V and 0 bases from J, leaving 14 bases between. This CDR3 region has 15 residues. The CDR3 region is CASGFRGGSGNTIYF. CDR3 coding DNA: TGTGCCAGCGGGTTCCGAGGGGGCTCTGGAAACACCATATATTTT.

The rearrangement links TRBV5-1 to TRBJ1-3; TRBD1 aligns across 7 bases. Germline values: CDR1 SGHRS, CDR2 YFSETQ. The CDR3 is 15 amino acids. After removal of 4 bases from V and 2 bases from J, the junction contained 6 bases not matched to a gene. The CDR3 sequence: CASSQGVPPGNTIYF. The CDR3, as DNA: TGCGCCAGCAGCCAGGGGGTTCCACCTGGAAACACCATATATTTT.

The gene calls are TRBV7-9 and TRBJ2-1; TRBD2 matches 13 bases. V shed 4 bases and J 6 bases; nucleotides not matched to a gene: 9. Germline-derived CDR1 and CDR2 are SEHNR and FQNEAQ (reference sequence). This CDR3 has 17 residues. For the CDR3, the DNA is TGTGCCAGCAGCTGGAGGGGAGGGACTAGCGGGGTCAATGAGCAGTTCTTC. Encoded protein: CASSWRGGTSGVNEQFF.